Below are 11 T cell receptor beta chains sequenced from a single sample in a study of blood T cell repertoires in COVID-19. Produced via immunoSEQ multiplex PCR; TCRdb's table is partial and in-frame only. The data show some 53,000 clones, with 90% seen just once and over 3% held by the top ten. The sample taken for sequencing was peripheral blood. The origin of the receptors is a human donor in a cohort sampled during active COVID-19.

For the CDR3, the DNA is TGTGCCAGCAGCTTATCGGCGGGAGGGTCCTACGAGCAGTACTTC. It yields the protein CASSLSAGGSYEQYF. The rearrangement uses TRBV7-3 and TRBJ2-7; TRBD2 aligns across 9 bases. The germline V gene has CDR1 SGHTA and CDR2 FQGTGA. The CDR3 runs to 15 residues. The V segment lost 2 bases and the J segment 1 base; nucleotides outside the gene matches: 3.

To note about this clone: Other DNA sequences of this sample code for an identical CDR3. This sequence joins TRBV5-4 and TRBJ2-1; a possible D gene is TRBD1 (6 bases). The CDR3 loop spans 12 amino acids. Germline V gene data show CDR1 as SGHNT and CDR2 as YYREEE (reference sequence). The germline V and J ends were trimmed by 4 bases and 9 bases, with 11 bases remaining between them. CDR3: CASSRKGGEQFF. The CDR3 region has the DNA TGTGCCAGCAGCCGAAAAGGGGGTGAGCAGTTCTTC.

Notes on this clone: The same CDR3 arises from other DNA sequences in this sample as well. V and J are TRBV18 and TRBJ1-1, with 8 bases fitting TRBD1. The CDR3 consists of 14 residues. Germline V gene sequence: CDR1 KGHSH, CDR2 LQKENI. With V trimmed by 3 bases and J by 1 base, 1 base remained unmatched. For the CDR3, the DNA is TGTGCCAGCTCACCCGGACAGGGGAACACTGAAGCTTTCTTT. It is translated as CASSPGQGNTEAFF.

The chain couples TRBV7-8 to TRBJ2-1, with 12 bases identical to TRBD2. This CDR3 is built from 16 residues. From germline, CDR1 is SGHVS and CDR2 FQNEAQ. V lost 3 bases and J lost 4; bases outside the gene matches: 4. CDR3 sequence reads: CASSFTGLAGYNEQFF. CDR3 nucleotides: TGTGCCAGCAGCTTTACAGGACTAGCGGGATACAATGAGCAGTTCTTC.

The J gene is TRBJ2-2, the V gene TRBV5-1, with 10 bases aligning to TRBD2. CDR3 size: 18 residues. The germline V gene encodes CDR1 SGHRS and CDR2 YFSETQ. With 0 bases clipped from V and 0 bases from J, the junction kept 5 bases outside the gene matches. The CDR3 sequence is CASSLVLAGNTNTGELFF. CDR3 sequence (DNA): TGCGCCAGCAGCTTGGTACTAGCGGGGAATACGAACACCGGGGAGCTGTTTTTT.

V gene TRBV9 combines with J gene TRBJ2-7; a possible D gene is TRBD2 (7 bases). Germline V gene data show CDR1 as SGDLS and CDR2 as YYNGEE. This CDR3 has 16 residues. Trimming removed 4 bases at V and 0 bases at J, with 17 bases between. The CDR3, as DNA: TGTGCCAGCAGCACTTCGGAGGGGGGGCTCTCCTACGAGCAGTACTTC. Protein sequence: CASSTSEGGLSYEQYF.

This clone was seen just once. This chain links TRBV28 with TRBJ2-7; TRBD2 agrees at 8 bases. V was clipped by 8 bases and J by 2 bases; unmatched bases: 8. Germline CDR1 is MDHEN and CDR2 is SYDVKM. This CDR3 is 14 amino acids long. The CDR3 loop reads CASAPHSGTYEQYF. In DNA, the CDR3 is TGTGCCAGCGCACCGCATAGCGGGACCTACGAGCAGTACTTC.

This clone was observed once. This rearrangement joins TRBV4-1 to TRBJ1-2, with a tentative D call TRBD1 (5 bases). CDR3 length equals 13 residues. Trimming stripped 3 bases from V and 7 bases from J, with 12 bases between. Germline loops: CDR1 MGHRA, CDR2 YSYEKL. The CDR3 bases are TGCGCCAGCAGCCAGTGGGGGGACCGTGGCTACACCTTC. Translation gives CASSQWGDRGYTF.

V and J are TRBV5-6 and TRBJ2-1; a possible D gene is TRBD1 (6 bases). This CDR3 has 13 amino acids. V lost 6 bases, J lost 8 bases, and 15 bases lay in between. From germline, CDR1 is SGHDT and CDR2 YYEEEE. The CDR3 sequence: CASKQGPRDEQFF. The CDR3 DNA is TGTGCCAGCAAACAGGGTCCTAGGGATGAGCAGTTCTTC.

The chain recombines TRBV28 with TRBJ2-7, with TRBD2 matching 14 bases. The CDR3 sequence is 17 residues long. The germline CDR1 and CDR2 sequences are MDHEN and SYDVKM. V was pared by 5 bases and J by 5 bases, with 11 bases of the junction left unmatched. CDR3 nucleotide sequence: TGTGCCAGCAGTCCCCCCCGACTAGCGGGAGGGAGGAACGAGCAGTACTTC. It is translated as CASSPPRLAGGRNEQYF.

The chain joins TRBV2 to TRBJ1-2, with D maybe TRBD1 (5 bases). V lost 1 base to trimming and J lost 1 base, with 7 bases between them. The CDR3 covers 14 residues. Germline loops: CDR1 SNHLY, CDR2 FYNNEI. CDR3 amino acids: CASSEGQGNYGYTF. In DNA, the CDR3 is TGTGCCAGCAGTGAAGGGCAGGGTAACTATGGCTACACCTTC.